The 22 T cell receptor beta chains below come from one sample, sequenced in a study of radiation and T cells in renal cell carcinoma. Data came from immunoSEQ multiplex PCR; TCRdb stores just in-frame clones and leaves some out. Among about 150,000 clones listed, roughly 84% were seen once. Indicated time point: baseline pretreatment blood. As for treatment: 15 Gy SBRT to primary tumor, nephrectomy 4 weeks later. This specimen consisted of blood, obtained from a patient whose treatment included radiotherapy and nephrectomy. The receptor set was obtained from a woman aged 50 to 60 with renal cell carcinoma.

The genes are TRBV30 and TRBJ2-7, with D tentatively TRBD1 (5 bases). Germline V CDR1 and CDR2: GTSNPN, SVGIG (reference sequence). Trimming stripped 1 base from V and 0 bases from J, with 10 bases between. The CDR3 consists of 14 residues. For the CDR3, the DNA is TGTGCCTGGAGTGGGACACCGAGCTCCTACGAGCAGTACTTC. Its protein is CAWSGTPSSYEQYF.

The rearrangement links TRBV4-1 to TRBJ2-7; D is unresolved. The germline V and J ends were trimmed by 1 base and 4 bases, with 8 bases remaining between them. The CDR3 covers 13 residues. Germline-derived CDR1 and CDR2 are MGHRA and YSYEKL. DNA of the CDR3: TGCGCCAGCAGCCAAGTGGTACGGTACGAGCAGTACTTC. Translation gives CASSQVVRYEQYF.

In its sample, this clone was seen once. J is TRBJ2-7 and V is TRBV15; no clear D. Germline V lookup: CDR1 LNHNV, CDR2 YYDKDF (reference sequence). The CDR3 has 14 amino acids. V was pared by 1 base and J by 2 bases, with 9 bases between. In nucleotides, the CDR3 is TGTGCCACCAGCAGAGCAGGCGGTACCTACGAGCAGTACTTC. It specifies CATSRAGGTYEQYF.

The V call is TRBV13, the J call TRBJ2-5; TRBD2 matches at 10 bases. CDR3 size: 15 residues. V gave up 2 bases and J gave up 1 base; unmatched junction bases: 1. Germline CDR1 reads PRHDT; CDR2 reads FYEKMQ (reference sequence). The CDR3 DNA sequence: TGTGCCAGCAGCTTAAGCGGGGGGGCCCAAGAGACCCAGTACTTC. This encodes CASSLSGGAQETQYF.

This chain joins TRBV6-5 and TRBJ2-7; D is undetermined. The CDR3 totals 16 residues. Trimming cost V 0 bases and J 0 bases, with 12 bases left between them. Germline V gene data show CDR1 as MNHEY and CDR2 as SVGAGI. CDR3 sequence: CASSYSSRRSSYEQYF. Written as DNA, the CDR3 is TGTGCCAGCAGTTACTCTTCCAGGCGGAGCTCCTACGAGCAGTACTTC.

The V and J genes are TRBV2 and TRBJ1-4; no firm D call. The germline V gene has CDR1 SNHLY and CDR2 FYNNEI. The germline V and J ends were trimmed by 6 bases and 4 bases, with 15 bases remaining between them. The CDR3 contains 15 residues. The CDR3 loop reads CASSLHGGSNEKLFF. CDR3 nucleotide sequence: TGTGCCAGCAGCTTGCACGGCGGAAGTAATGAAAAACTGTTTTTT.

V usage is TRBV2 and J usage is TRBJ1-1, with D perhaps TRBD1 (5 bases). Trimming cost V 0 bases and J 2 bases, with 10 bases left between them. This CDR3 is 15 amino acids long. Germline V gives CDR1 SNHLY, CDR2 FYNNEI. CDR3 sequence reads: CASSEAGRRNTEAFF. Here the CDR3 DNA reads TGTGCCAGCAGTGAAGCGGGACGGCGTAACACTGAAGCTTTCTTT.

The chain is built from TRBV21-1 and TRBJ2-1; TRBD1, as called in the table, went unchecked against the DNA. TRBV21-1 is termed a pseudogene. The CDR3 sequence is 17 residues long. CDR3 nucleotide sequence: TGTGCCAGCAGCAAAGTGGGGGCCAAAGAAGGCTACAATGAGCAGTTCTTC. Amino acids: CASSKVGAKEGYNEQFF.

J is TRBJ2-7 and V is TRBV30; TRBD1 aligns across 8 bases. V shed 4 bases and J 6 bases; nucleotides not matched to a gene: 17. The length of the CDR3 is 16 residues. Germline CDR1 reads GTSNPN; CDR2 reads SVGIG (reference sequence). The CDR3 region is CAWTPGSDREIVEQYF. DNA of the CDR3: TGTGCCTGGACCCCCGGGTCGGACAGGGAAATAGTCGAGCAGTACTTC. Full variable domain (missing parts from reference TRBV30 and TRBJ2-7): SQTIHQWPATLVQPVGSPLSLECTVEGTSNPNLYWYRQAAGRGLQLLFYSVGIGQISSEVPQNLSASRPQDRQFILSSKKLLLSDSGFYLCAWTPGSDREIVEQYFGPGTRLTVT.

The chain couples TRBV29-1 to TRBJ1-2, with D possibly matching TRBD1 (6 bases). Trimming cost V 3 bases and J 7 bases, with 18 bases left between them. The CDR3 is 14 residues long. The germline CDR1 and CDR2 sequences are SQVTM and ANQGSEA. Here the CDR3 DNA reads TGCAGCGTTGATTCGGGGGGCGATAACGGTGGCTACACCTTC. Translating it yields CSVDSGGDNGGYTF.

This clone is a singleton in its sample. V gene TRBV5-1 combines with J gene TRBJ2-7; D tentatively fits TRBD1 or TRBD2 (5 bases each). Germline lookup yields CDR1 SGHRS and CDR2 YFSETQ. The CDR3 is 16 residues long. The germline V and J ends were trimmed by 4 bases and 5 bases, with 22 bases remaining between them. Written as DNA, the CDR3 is TGCGCCAGCAGCCCTACTTCCGGGACGGTTAGGCACGAGCAGTACTTC. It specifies CASSPTSGTVRHEQYF.

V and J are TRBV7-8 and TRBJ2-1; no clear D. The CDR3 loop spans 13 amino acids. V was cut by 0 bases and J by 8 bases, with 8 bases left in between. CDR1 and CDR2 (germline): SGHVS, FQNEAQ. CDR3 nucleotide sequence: TGTGCCAGCAGCTTAGCGCTGGTCGATGAGCAGTTCTTC. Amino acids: CASSLALVDEQFF.

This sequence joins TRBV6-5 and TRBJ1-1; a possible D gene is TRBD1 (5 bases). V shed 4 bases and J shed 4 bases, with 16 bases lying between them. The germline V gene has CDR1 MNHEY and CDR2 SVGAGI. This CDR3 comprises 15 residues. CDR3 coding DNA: TGTGCCAGCAGTTCTCGTAAGTTGGGGGGCACTGAAGCTTTCTTT. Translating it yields CASSSRKLGGTEAFF.

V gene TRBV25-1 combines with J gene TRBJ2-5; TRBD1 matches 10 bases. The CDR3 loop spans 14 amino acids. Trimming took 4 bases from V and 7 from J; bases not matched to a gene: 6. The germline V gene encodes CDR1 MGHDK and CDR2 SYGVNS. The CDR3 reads CASSVPGQGPTQYF. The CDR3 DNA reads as TGTGCCAGCAGTGTACCGGGACAGGGGCCGACCCAGTACTTC.

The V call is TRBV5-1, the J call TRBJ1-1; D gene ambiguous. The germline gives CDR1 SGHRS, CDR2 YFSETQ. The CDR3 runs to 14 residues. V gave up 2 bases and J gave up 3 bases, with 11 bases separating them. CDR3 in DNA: TGCGCCAGCAGCTTTATAGACGGGGACACTGAAGCTTTCTTT. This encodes CASSFIDGDTEAFF.

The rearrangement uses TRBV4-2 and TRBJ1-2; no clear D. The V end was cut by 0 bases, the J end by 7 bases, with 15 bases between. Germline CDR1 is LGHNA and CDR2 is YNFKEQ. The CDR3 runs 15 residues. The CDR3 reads CASSQDLGWVTGYTF. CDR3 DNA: TGTGCCAGCAGCCAAGATCTCGGATGGGTAACTGGCTACACCTTC.

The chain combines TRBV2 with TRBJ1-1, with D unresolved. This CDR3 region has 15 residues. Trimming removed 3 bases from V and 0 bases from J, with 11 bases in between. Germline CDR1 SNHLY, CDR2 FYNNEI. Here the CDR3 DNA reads TGTGCCAGCAGTGATTCAGCGCAGCTGAACACTGAAGCTTTCTTT. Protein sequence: CASSDSAQLNTEAFF.

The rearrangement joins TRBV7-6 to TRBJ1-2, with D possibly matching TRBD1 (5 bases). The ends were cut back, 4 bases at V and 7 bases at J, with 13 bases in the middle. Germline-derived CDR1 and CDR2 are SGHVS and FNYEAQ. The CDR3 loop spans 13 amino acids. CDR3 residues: CASSSGAESGYTF. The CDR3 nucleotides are TGTGCCAGCAGCTCTGGGGCCGAATCTGGCTACACCTTC.

The CDR3 here is CASSFTSGIGELFF. For the CDR3, the DNA is TGTGCCAGCAGCTTTACTAGCGGTATCGGGGAGCTGTTTTTT. The chain recombines TRBV7-6 with TRBJ2-2; 8 positions agree with TRBD2. With V trimmed by 3 bases and J by 7 bases, 4 bases remained unmatched. The length of the CDR3 is 14 residues. The germline V gene has CDR1 SGHVS and CDR2 FNYEAQ.

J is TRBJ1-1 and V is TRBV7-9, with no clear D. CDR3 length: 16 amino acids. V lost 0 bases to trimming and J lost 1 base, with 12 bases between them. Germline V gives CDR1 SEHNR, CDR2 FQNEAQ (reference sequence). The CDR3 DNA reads TGTGCCAGCAGCTTAGCGGATGAGGGCCGGAACACTGAAGCTTTCTTT. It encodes CASSLADEGRNTEAFF.

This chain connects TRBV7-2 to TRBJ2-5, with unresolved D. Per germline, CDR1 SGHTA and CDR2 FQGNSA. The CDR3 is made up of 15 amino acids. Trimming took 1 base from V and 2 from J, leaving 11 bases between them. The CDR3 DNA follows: TGTGCCAGCAGCTTAGGGCCGGGCCGTCAAGAGACCCAGTACTTC. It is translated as CASSLGPGRQETQYF.

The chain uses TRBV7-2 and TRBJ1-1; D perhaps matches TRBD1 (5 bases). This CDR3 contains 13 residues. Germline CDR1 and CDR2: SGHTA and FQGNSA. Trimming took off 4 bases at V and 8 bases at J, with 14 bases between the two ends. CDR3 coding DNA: TGTGCCAGCAGCTCGATCTTTGGGGGAGAAGCTTTCTTT. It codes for CASSSIFGGEAFF.